One sample yielded the 31 T cell receptor beta chains listed below, sequenced in a study of breast tumors, draining lymph nodes, adjacent tissues. Axillary draining lymph nodes of breast cancer patients supplied the node samples. One entry per CDR3 protein, called by TCRdb with MiXCR from the multiplex PCR reads. The sample carries some 150,000 distinct CDR3 sequences, about 34% recorded once. Sequences were obtained from axillary lymph node tissue. All receptors come from a female donor with breast cancer. Some clones in this sample may be carry-over from other donors' samples.

Points on this clonotype: Lacking the conserved final phenylalanine or tryptophan, this CDR3 likely reflects a read error. The CDR3 region has the DNA TGTGCCTGGAGTGAAAGGTCCAGAAACAATTCACCCCTCCACGTT. It specifies CAWSERSRNNSPLHV. The chain links TRBV30 to TRBJ1-6; D unresolved. Germline V lookup: CDR1 GTSNPN, CDR2 SVGIG (reference sequence). The CDR3 totals 15 residues. Between the trimmed V and J ends, which lost 1 base and 7 bases, there was a span of 14 bases.

CDR3 sequence (DNA): TGCAGTGCTAGAGATCAGGACAGTCAAGAGACCCAGTACTTC. The encoded protein is CSARDQDSQETQYF. The rearrangement joins TRBV20-1 to TRBJ2-5, with D tentatively TRBD1 (6 bases). The CDR3 totals 14 residues. The germline CDR1 and CDR2 sequences are DFQATT and SNEGSKA (reference sequence). The germline V and J ends were trimmed by 0 bases and 2 bases, with 10 bases remaining between them.

This clonotype was counted ten times or more. V gene TRBV19 combines with J gene TRBJ2-1, with a possible D match to TRBD1 (6 bases). CDR3 size: 15 residues. With 3 bases removed from V and 6 bases from J, the gap between germline ends came to 15 bases. Germline-derived CDR1 and CDR2 are LNHDA and SQIVND (reference sequence). Here the CDR3 reads CASSMGRTDRNEQFF. The CDR3 coding sequence is TGTGCCAGTAGTATGGGTCGGACAGACCGCAATGAGCAGTTCTTC.

At least ten counts were recorded for this clonotype. The rearrangement uses TRBV27 and TRBJ1-2; D not resolved. The germline V gene encodes CDR1 MNHEY and CDR2 SMNVEV (reference sequence). V was trimmed by 3 bases and J by 0 bases, leaving 8 bases between them. The CDR3 totals 14 residues. As DNA, the CDR3 is TGTGCCAGCAGTTTTGGACCAGCTAACTATGGCTACACCTTC. Encoded protein: CASSFGPANYGYTF.

This clonotype appeared a single time. This may be a read error, as it is one base from a much larger clone. No conserved phenylalanine or tryptophan is present at the end of the CDR3, so a read error is the likely explanation. The CDR3 spells CASSPEGANGYTS. CDR3 DNA sequence: TGTGCCAGCTCACCAGAGGGGGCGAATGGCTACACCTCC. The V call is TRBV18, the J call TRBJ1-2; 7 bases match TRBD1. J lost 6 bases, V lost 2 bases, and 3 bases had no gene match. The CDR3 contains 13 residues. From germline, CDR1 is KGHSH and CDR2 LQKENI.

This clonotype was observed many times. The J gene is TRBJ1-6, the V gene TRBV5-7, with a tentative D call TRBD1 (6 bases). TRBV5-7 has ORF status, its function being uncertain. CDR3 length equals 16 residues. Trimming left V 1 base short and J 6 bases short, with 14 bases between. For the CDR3, the DNA is TGTGCCAGCAGCTTGCGAAGGGGGTATTGTAATTCACCCCTCCACTTT. Amino acid sequence: CASSLRRGYCNSPLHF.

The chain carries TRBV6-6 and TRBJ1-1; TRBD1 agrees at 7 bases. Germline-derived CDR1 and CDR2 are MNHNY and SVGAGI (reference sequence). CDR3 length: 16 amino acids. The trim removed 4 bases at V and 3 bases at J, leaving 11 bases unmatched. The CDR3 reads CASSSRLGQGDTEAFF. The CDR3 DNA reads TGTGCCAGCAGTTCCCGGTTGGGCCAGGGGGACACTGAAGCTTTCTTT.

This clonotype came up many times. The V and J genes are TRBV7-9 and TRBJ2-1; D perhaps matches TRBD1 (6 bases). The CDR3 has 12 amino acids. V lost 4 bases to trimming and J lost 7 bases, with 8 bases between them. Germline V CDR1 and CDR2: SEHNR, FQNEAQ (reference sequence). The CDR3 DNA reads TGTGCCAGCAGCTCTGGACAGAATGAGCAGTTCTTC. Translating it yields CASSSGQNEQFF.

This clonotype was seen repeatedly, ten times or more. This CDR3 reads CAWSVTGGNQPQHF. Written as DNA, the CDR3 is TGTGCCTGGAGTGTGACAGGGGGCAATCAGCCCCAGCATTTT. V usage is TRBV30 and J usage is TRBJ1-5, with 8 bases lining up with TRBD1. There are 14 residues in the CDR3. Germline loops: CDR1 GTSNPN, CDR2 SVGIG (reference sequence). The V segment lost 0 bases and the J segment 2 bases; nucleotides outside the gene matches: 0.

With respect to this clonotype: This CDR3 is missing its conserved last phenylalanine or tryptophan, likely due to a read error. The chain uses TRBV12-3 or TRBV12-4 and TRBJ2-1; possible D gene TRBD2, 5 bases. V was clipped by 5 bases and J by 8 bases, with 22 bases between them. CDR3 length: 16 amino acids. CDR3 residues: CASSRVGGQLGDEQFV. The CDR3 region has the DNA TGTGCCAGCAGTAGAGTAGGAGGCCAGCTGGGAGATGAGCAGTTCGTC.

The chain recombines TRBV14 with TRBJ1-1, with D uncertain. V lost 1 base to trimming and J lost 0 bases, with 3 bases between them. This CDR3 is 13 amino acids long. Germline CDR1 and CDR2: SGHDN and FVKESK. DNA for the CDR3: TGTGCCAGCAGCCAAGTGATGAACACTGAAGCTTTCTTT. Translating gives CASSQVMNTEAFF.

At least ten counts were recorded for this clonotype. The rearrangement joins TRBV28 to TRBJ2-1; D may be TRBD2 (5 bases). The CDR3 is 15 amino acids. The germline V and J ends were trimmed by 5 bases and 6 bases, with 17 bases remaining between them. CDR1 and CDR2 (germline): MDHEN, SYDVKM. DNA of the CDR3: TGTGCCAGCAGTGAACTCTCCGGAGGACCCAATGAGCAGTTCTTC. This sequence encodes CASSELSGGPNEQFF. Supplemented by reference TRBV28 and TRBJ2-1, the full variable domain reads DVKVTQSSRYLVKRTGEKVFLECVQDMDHENMFWYRQDPGLGLRLIYFSYDVKMKEKGDIPEGYSVSREKKERFSLILESASTNQTSMYLCASSELSGGPNEQFFGPGTRLTVL.

This clonotype was counted at least ten times. The gene calls are TRBV27 and TRBJ2-7; D might be TRBD2 (5 bases). Germline assignment: CDR1 MNHEY and CDR2 SMNVEV (reference sequence). The CDR3 loop spans 11 amino acids. V was clipped by 7 bases and J by 5 bases, with 9 bases between them. In DNA form, the CDR3 reads TGTGCCAGCAATCGGGGAGACGAGCAGTACTTC. Protein sequence: CASNRGDEQYF.

V gene TRBV28 combines with J gene TRBJ1-2; TRBD1 might be the D (5 bases). From germline, CDR1 is MDHEN and CDR2 SYDVKM. The CDR3 totals 15 residues. Trimming stripped 6 bases from V and 0 bases from J, with 14 bases between. The CDR3 DNA reads TGTGCCAGCAGGTCCCGGGGACCATCTAACTATGGCTACACCTTC. Translating gives CASRSRGPSNYGYTF.

In its sample, this clonotype was seen many times. A much larger clone differs by one base, so this may be a read error. The V call is TRBV20-1, the J call TRBJ2-7, with D possibly being TRBD1 (7 bases). Looked up from germline, CDR1 is DFQATT and CDR2 is SNEGSKA (reference sequence). The CDR3 is made up of 11 amino acids. The CDR3 loop reads CSGAQGGEQSF. The CDR3, as DNA: TGCAGTGGAGCGCAGGGGGGCGAGCAGTCCTTC.

This clonotype was seen a few times. The chain has TRBV20-1 and TRBJ2-5, with D perhaps TRBD1 or TRBD2 (5 bases each). The germline V gene has CDR1 DFQATT and CDR2 SNEGSKA (reference sequence). This CDR3 comprises 13 residues. The V end lost 5 bases, the J end lost 6 bases, and 16 bases lay between the germline ends. The CDR3 coding sequence is TGCAGTGCTCCTGGGACCCCTAGACAGACCCAGTACTTC. Amino acid sequence: CSAPGTPRQTQYF.

Turning to this clonotype: This is likely a read error, given that the CDR3 carries no conserved phenylalanine or tryptophan at its end. This chain uses TRBV5-5 with TRBJ2-2; TRBD2 agrees at 7 bases. The germline gives CDR1 SGHKS, CDR2 YYEKEE (reference sequence). The trim removed 2 bases at V and 5 bases at J, leaving 12 bases unmatched. The length of the CDR3 is 17 residues. The CDR3 DNA reads TGTGCCAGCAGCTTAAAGGGGCCCGGGAGGAGAACCGGGGAGCTGTTTCTT. Translating gives CASSLKGPGRRTGELFL.

Many counts were recorded for this clonotype. V is TRBV20-1 and J is TRBJ2-7; 10 bases line up with TRBD2. CDR1 and CDR2 (germline): DFQATT, SNEGSKA (reference sequence). This CDR3 is built from 15 residues. After removal of 4 bases from V and 7 bases from J, the junction contained 13 bases not matched to a gene. The CDR3 here is CSATSSGRASVEQYF. CDR3 coding DNA: TGCAGTGCTACCTCAAGCGGGAGGGCCTCCGTTGAGCAGTACTTC.

This clonotype has at least ten counts. The gene calls are TRBV5-1 and TRBJ2-7, with D perhaps matching TRBD1 or TRBD2 (5 bases each). The CDR3 has 15 amino acids. Trimming removed 4 bases from V and 7 bases from J, with 21 bases in between. The germline CDR1 and CDR2 sequences are SGHRS and YFSETQ. CDR3 sequence reads: CASSAVGTSESEQYF. DNA for the CDR3: TGCGCCAGCAGCGCCGTAGGGACCTCGGAGTCGGAGCAGTACTTC.

The sample holds many counts of this clonotype. This rearrangement joins TRBV19 to TRBJ1-6, with a possible D match to TRBD1 (5 bases). This CDR3 is 19 amino acids long. Trimming removed 4 bases from V and 10 bases from J, with 29 bases in between. In germline, CDR1 is LNHDA, CDR2 SQIVND (reference sequence). CDR3 in DNA: TGTGCCAGTAGTACATCACGGGACGCCGGGTTTGCGAGTGGCTCACCCCTCCACTTT. It encodes CASSTSRDAGFASGSPLHF.

The chain is built from TRBV7-3 and TRBJ1-6, with a possible D match to TRBD1 (5 bases). This CDR3 has 13 residues. Per germline, CDR1 SGHTA and CDR2 FQGTGA. The V end lost 9 bases, the J end lost 7 bases, and 13 bases lay between the germline ends. CDR3 in amino acids: CASRLNRNSPLHF. As DNA, the CDR3 is TGTGCCAGTCGACTTAACAGGAATTCACCCCTCCACTTT.

This clonotype came up many times. The V call is TRBV3-1, the J call TRBJ2-5; no firm D call. The CDR3 totals 11 residues. Germline V gene data show CDR1 as LGHDT and CDR2 as YNNKEL (reference sequence). V lost 2 bases, J lost 4 bases, and 2 bases lay in between. CDR3 bases: TGTGCCAGCAGCCAATCAGAGACCCAGTACTTC. Translation gives CASSQSETQYF.

Remarks on this clonotype: A much more abundant neighbour one base away suggests this may be a read error. The CDR3 DNA is TGTGCCAGCAGTTTTACTGGGACCGTGGAGGCTAGGTACGAGCAGTACTTC. Protein sequence: CASSFTGTVEARYEQYF. V gene TRBV28 combines with J gene TRBJ2-7; D possibly matches TRBD1 or TRBD2 (5 bases each). Germline CDR1 MDHEN, CDR2 SYDVKM. The CDR3 contains 17 residues. With 3 bases removed from V and 4 bases from J, the gap between germline ends came to 22 bases.

On this clonotype itself: A junction end diverges from the germline sequence, so it may reflect a read error. The J gene is TRBJ2-6, the V gene TRBV2; either TRBD1 or TRBD2 may fit D (5 bases each). The CDR3 spans 13 residues. Germline V gives CDR1 SNHLY, CDR2 FYNNEI. CDR3 sequence reads: CASRPVGDNVLTF. CDR3 DNA sequence: TGTGCCAGCAGGCCCGTGGGGGACAACGTCCTGACTTTC.

Regarding this clonotype: Just one base apart from a much larger clone, this may be a read error. The chain has TRBV12-3 or TRBV12-4 and TRBJ2-3; 9 positions agree with TRBD2. The CDR3 runs 15 residues. J was trimmed by 4 bases and V by 6 bases; bases with no gene match: 8. The CDR3 region has the DNA TGTGCCAGCAGGCGGACTAGCGAGAGTGCAGATACGCAGTATTTT. Translated, it gives CASRRTSESADTQYF.

This clonotype was seen repeatedly, ten times or more. The chain combines TRBV3-1 with TRBJ1-5; D gene ambiguous. V dropped 0 bases and J dropped 4 bases, with 7 bases sitting between them. This CDR3 has 14 residues. CDR1 and CDR2 from the germline V gene are LGHDT and YNNKEL (reference sequence). The CDR3 DNA reads TGTGCCAGCAGCCAAGAGGTCGGGAATCAGCCCCAGCATTTT. Residues: CASSQEVGNQPQHF.

At least ten counts were recorded for this clonotype. The V gene is TRBV29-1, the J gene TRBJ2-7, with D possibly being TRBD1 (5 bases). The CDR3 runs 14 residues. V was pared by 5 bases and J by 0 bases, with 14 bases between. Germline CDR1 and CDR2: SQVTM and ANQGSEA. CDR3 residues: CSVQGIRSSYEQYF. CDR3 nucleotides: TGCAGCGTTCAGGGAATCCGGAGCTCCTACGAGCAGTACTTC.

This clonotype was counted ten times or more. The chain couples TRBV10-3 to TRBJ2-5, with D tentatively TRBD2 (7 bases). Germline-derived CDR1 and CDR2 are ENHRY and SYGVKD. The CDR3 runs to 16 residues. The V end lost 0 bases, the J end lost 5 bases, and 16 bases lay between the germline ends. DNA for the CDR3: TGTGCCATCAGTGAGTCGGGGGGCGGGGGCGAGGAGACCCAGTACTTC. Its translation: CAISESGGGGEETQYF.

In this sample, this clonotype turned up many times. The chain carries TRBV12-3 or TRBV12-4 and TRBJ2-7; 9 nucleotides line up with TRBD2. This CDR3 region has 15 residues. With V trimmed by 6 bases and J by 6 bases, 12 bases remained unmatched. The CDR3 loop reads CASSPPSGALGEQYF. CDR3 sequence (DNA): TGTGCCAGCAGCCCACCTAGCGGGGCCTTGGGCGAGCAGTACTTC.

In this sample, this clonotype turned up many times. V is TRBV9 and J is TRBJ1-5, with no clear D. Germline V gene sequence: CDR1 SGDLS, CDR2 YYNGEE. V lost 4 bases and J lost 5, with 10 bases in between. The length of the CDR3 is 13 residues. CDR3 in DNA: TGTGCCAGCAGCCCCCGCGGTGATCAGCCCCAGCATTTT. It codes for CASSPRGDQPQHF.

Concerning this clonotype itself: Compared with germline, one end of the junction differs, possibly owing to a read error. The rearrangement links TRBV6-5 to TRBJ1-2; the match to TRBD1 covers 9 bases. Germline CDR1 MNHEY, CDR2 SVGAGI. The CDR3 extends over 13 amino acids. The CDR3 nucleotides are TGTGCCAGCAGTCACTCAACAGGGGGCGGCTACACCTTC. Amino acids: CASSHSTGGGYTF.